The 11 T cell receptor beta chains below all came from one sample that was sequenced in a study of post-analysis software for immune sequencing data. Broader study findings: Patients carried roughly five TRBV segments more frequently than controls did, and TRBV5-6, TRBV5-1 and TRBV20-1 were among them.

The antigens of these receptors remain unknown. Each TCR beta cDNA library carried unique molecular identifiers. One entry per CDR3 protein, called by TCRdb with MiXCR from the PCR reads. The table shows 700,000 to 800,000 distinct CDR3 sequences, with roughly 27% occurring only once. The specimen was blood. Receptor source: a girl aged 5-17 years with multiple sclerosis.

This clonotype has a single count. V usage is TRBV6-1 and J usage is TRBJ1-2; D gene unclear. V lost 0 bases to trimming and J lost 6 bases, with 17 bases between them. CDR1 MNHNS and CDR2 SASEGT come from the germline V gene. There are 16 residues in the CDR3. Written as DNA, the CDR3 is TGTGCCAGCAGTGAAGCATTACAGTGGTCAGATGATGGCTACACCTTC. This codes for CASSEALQWSDDGYTF.

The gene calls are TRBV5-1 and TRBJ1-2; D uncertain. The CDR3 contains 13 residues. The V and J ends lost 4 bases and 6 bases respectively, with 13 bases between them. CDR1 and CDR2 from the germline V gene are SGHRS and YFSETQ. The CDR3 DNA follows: TGCGCCAGCAGCCTTATCCAGAGAGATGGCTACACCTTC. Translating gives CASSLIQRDGYTF.

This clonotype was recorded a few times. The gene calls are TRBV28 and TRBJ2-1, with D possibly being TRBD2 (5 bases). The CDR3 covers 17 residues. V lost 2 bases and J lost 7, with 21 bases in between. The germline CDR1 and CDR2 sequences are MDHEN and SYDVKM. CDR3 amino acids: CASSLGKTGRSKNEQFF. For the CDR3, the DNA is TGTGCCAGCAGTTTAGGAAAGACGGGAAGGAGCAAGAATGAGCAGTTCTTC.

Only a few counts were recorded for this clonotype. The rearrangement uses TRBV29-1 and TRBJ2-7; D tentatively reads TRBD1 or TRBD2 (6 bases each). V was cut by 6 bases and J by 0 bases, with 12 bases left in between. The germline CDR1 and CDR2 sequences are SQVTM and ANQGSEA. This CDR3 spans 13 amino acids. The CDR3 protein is CSVKGGSSYEQYF. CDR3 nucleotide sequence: TGCAGCGTCAAAGGGGGGAGCTCCTACGAGCAGTACTTC.

CDR3 in DNA: TGCAGTGGCGGGGGAGCGGGAAGCACAGATACGCAGTATTTT. It is translated as CSGGGAGSTDTQYF. The chain uses TRBV20-1 and TRBJ2-3, with 7 bases identical to TRBD2. CDR1 and CDR2 (germline): DFQATT, SNEGSKA (reference sequence). This CDR3 comprises 14 residues. After removal of 7 bases from V and 0 bases from J, the junction contained 7 bases not matched to a gene.

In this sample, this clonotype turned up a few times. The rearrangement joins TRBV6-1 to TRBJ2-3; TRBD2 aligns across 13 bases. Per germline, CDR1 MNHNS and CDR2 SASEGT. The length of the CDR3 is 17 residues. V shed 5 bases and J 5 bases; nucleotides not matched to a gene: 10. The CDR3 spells CASSPRLAGGRLDTQYF. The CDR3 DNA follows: TGTGCCAGCAGTCCACGACTAGCGGGGGGCCGGTTAGATACGCAGTATTTT.

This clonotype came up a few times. For the CDR3, the DNA is TGCAGTGCTAGAGAACCGTTGGCCGGGACAGATACGCAGTATTTT. Amino acids: CSAREPLAGTDTQYF. The chain couples TRBV20-1 to TRBJ2-3; D is undetermined. Trimming removed 0 bases at V and 3 bases at J, with 13 bases between. Per the germline V gene, CDR1 is DFQATT and CDR2 is SNEGSKA (reference sequence). The CDR3 sequence is 15 residues long.

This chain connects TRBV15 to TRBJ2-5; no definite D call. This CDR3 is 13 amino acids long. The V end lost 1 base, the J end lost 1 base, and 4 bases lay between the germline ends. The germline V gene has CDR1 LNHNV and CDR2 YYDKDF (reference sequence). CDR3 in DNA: TGTGCCACCAGCAGAGCGGGCCAAGAGACCCAGTACTTC. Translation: CATSRAGQETQYF.

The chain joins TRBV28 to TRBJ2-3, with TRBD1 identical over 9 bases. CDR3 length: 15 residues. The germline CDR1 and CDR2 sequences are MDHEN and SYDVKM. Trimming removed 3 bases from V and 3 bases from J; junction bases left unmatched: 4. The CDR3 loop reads CASSLRTGATDTQYF. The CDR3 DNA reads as TGTGCCAGCAGTTTGAGGACAGGGGCGACAGATACGCAGTATTTT.

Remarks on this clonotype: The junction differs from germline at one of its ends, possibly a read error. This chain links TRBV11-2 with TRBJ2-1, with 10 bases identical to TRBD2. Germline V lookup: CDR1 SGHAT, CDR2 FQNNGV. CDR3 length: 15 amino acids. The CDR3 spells CAGSLLAGTYNEQFF. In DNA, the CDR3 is TGTGCCGGCAGTTTACTAGCGGGGACCTACAATGAGCAGTTCTTC.

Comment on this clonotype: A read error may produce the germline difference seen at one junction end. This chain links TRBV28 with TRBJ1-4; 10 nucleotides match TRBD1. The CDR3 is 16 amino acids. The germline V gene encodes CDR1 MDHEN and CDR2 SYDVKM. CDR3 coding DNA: TGTGCCAGCACCGCTTCGGACAGGGGGAGTAATGGAAAACTGTTTTTT. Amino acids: CASTASDRGSNGKLFF.